The 19 T cell receptor beta chains below come from one sample, sequenced in a study of PD-1 blockade in classical Hodgkin lymphoma. Method: immunoSEQ multiplex PCR; TCRdb's copy keeps in-frame clones and lacks some. This table has around 21,000 clones, more than 75% appearing once. Time point defined: cycle 4 day 1 (C4D1), after less than 7 weeks of nivolumab. Every patient experienced relapse after autologous stem cell transplantation, and brentuximab vedotin exposure varied. The sample here was peripheral blood mononuclear cells (PBMCs), taken before the fourth cycle of nivolumab. The source is a human donor with classical Hodgkin lymphoma.

The count of this clone is one. The chain uses TRBV4-1 and TRBJ1-4; 7 nucleotides line up with TRBD1. The germline CDR1 and CDR2 sequences are MGHRA and YSYEKL. The CDR3 extends over 14 amino acids. After removal of 4 bases from V and 6 bases from J, the junction contained 5 bases not matched to a gene. CDR3 coding DNA: TGCGCCAGCAGCCGTGTACAGGGGTATGAAAAACTGTTTTTT. Amino acids: CASSRVQGYEKLFF.

The count of this clone is one. The V call is TRBV9, the J call TRBJ2-6, with 12 bases fitting TRBD1. Losses at the gene ends were 3 bases for V and 4 bases for J; bases not matched to a gene: 11. Germline values: CDR1 SGDLS, CDR2 YYNGEE. This CDR3 is built from 19 residues. CDR3 sequence: CASSDPRDRGQLGANVLTF. In DNA, the CDR3 is TGTGCCAGCAGCGATCCGCGGGACAGGGGGCAGTTGGGGGCCAACGTCCTGACTTTC.

The chain uses TRBV28 and TRBJ1-5; the D is unclear. The V gene's germline CDR1 is MDHEN and CDR2 SYDVKM. This CDR3 has 12 residues. V dropped 5 bases and J dropped 4 bases, with 6 bases sitting between them. CDR3 sequence reads: CASSIGNQPQHF. CDR3 nucleotides: TGTGCCAGCAGTATAGGAAATCAGCCCCAGCATTTT.

This clone has just one count. The genes are TRBV2 and TRBJ1-4; 7 bases line up with TRBD1. This CDR3 comprises 13 residues. The J segment lost 7 bases and the V segment lost 2 bases, leaving 1 base of the junction unmatched. Germline V gene sequence: CDR1 SNHLY, CDR2 FYNNEI. Here the CDR3 reads CASSERTGEKLFF. In nucleotides, the CDR3 is TGTGCCAGCAGTGAACGGACAGGTGAAAAACTGTTTTTT.

The chain's CDR3 is CASSLAGFVPASYEQYF. DNA of the CDR3: TGTGCCAGCAGCTTGGCCGGATTTGTCCCAGCGTCCTACGAGCAGTACTTC. V usage is TRBV5-8 and J usage is TRBJ2-7; D is unresolved. The CDR3 contains 17 residues. V lost 0 bases to trimming and J lost 1 base, with 17 bases between them. Germline V gives CDR1 SGHTS, CDR2 YDEGEE.

The sample holds a few counts of this clone. The CDR3 here is CASYGQSGNTIYF. CDR3 DNA: TGTGCCAGCTATGGACAGTCTGGAAACACCATATATTTT. The V and J genes are TRBV28 and TRBJ1-3; a weak D match, TRBD1 (6 bases). Trimming stripped 8 bases from V and 1 base from J, with 9 bases between. CDR1 is MDHEN, CDR2 SYDVKM, per germline. This CDR3 has 13 amino acids.

The CDR3 is CASSTIRSYNSPLHF. CDR3 DNA sequence: TGTGCCAGCAGTACCATCCGCTCCTATAATTCACCCCTCCACTTT. V gene TRBV6-1 combines with J gene TRBJ1-6; D gene unclear. Germline V gene lookup returns CDR1 MNHNS and CDR2 SASEGT. The CDR3 sequence is 15 residues long. Trimming pared 5 bases from V and 0 bases from J, leaving 8 bases between.

The CDR3 DNA reads as TGTGCCAGTAGTATCGCGGCATACGAGCAGTACGTC. Its translation: CASSIAAYEQYV. The chain recombines TRBV19 with TRBJ2-7; D is undetermined. CDR1 is LNHDA, CDR2 SQIVND, per germline (reference sequence). V gave up 3 bases and J gave up 4 bases, with 7 bases separating them. The CDR3 loop spans 12 amino acids.

This chain uses TRBV5-1 with TRBJ1-1, with D maybe TRBD1 (5 bases). The CDR3 runs to 13 residues. In germline, CDR1 is SGHRS, CDR2 YFSETQ. Trimming pared 4 bases from V and 4 bases from J, leaving 11 bases between. The DNA for the CDR3 is TGCGCCAGCAGCGGACTGGGGCTCACTGAAGCTTTCTTT. It is translated as CASSGLGLTEAFF.

The V call is TRBV7-2, the J call TRBJ1-1; D is unclear. The CDR3 is made up of 15 amino acids. Germline assignment: CDR1 SGHTA and CDR2 FQGNSA. Trimming pared 5 bases from V and 1 base from J, leaving 14 bases between. CDR3 nucleotide sequence: TGTGCCAGCAGCCCTCCAGGATTCGGGAACACTGAAGCTTTCTTT. It codes for CASSPPGFGNTEAFF.

CDR3 coding DNA: TGTGCCAGCAGCTCCGGGGTACTCTATGGCTACACCTTC. Encoded protein: CASSSGVLYGYTF. The rearrangement uses TRBV28 and TRBJ1-2; D remains ambiguous. The CDR3 sequence is 13 residues long. Between the trimmed V and J ends, which lost 6 bases and 4 bases, there was a span of 12 bases. Germline V gives CDR1 MDHEN, CDR2 SYDVKM.

CDR3 loop: CASSVAGTSADEQYF. Written as DNA, the CDR3 is TGTGCCAGCAGCGTAGCAGGGACTAGCGCCGACGAGCAGTACTTC. The rearrangement joins TRBV9 to TRBJ2-7; 10 bases match TRBD2. The V gene end was trimmed by 0 bases and the J gene end by 5 bases; junction bases not matched to a gene: 5. Germline CDR1 is SGDLS and CDR2 is YYNGEE. This CDR3 contains 15 residues.

This sequence joins TRBV7-9 and TRBJ2-6; D is perhaps TRBD1 or TRBD2 (5 bases each). This CDR3 is 17 amino acids long. V dropped 5 bases and J dropped 0 bases, with 14 bases sitting between them. Germline loops: CDR1 SEHNR, CDR2 FQNEAQ (reference sequence). The CDR3 loop reads CASSPVEGSSGANVLTF. The CDR3 coding sequence is TGTGCCAGCAGCCCAGTAGAGGGGAGCTCTGGGGCCAACGTCCTGACTTTC.

This clone has a single count. The rearrangement uses TRBV7-9 and TRBJ1-5; unclear D gene. This CDR3 region has 12 residues. With 5 bases removed from V and 7 bases from J, the gap between germline ends came to 9 bases. CDR1 and CDR2 (germline): SEHNR, FQNEAQ (reference sequence). The CDR3 nucleotides are TGTGCCAGCAGCCTCTGGGGACAGCCCCAGCATTTT. This encodes CASSLWGQPQHF.

This clone was observed a single time. The V gene is TRBV5-4, the J gene TRBJ1-1, with D maybe TRBD1 (6 bases). Deletions cut 2 bases from V and 7 bases from J, with 12 bases between. The germline V gene has CDR1 SGHNT and CDR2 YYREEE (reference sequence). This CDR3 is 13 amino acids long. CDR3 residues: CASSLGGAGEAFF. In nucleotides, the CDR3 is TGTGCCAGCAGCTTAGGGGGGGCCGGTGAAGCTTTCTTT.

The rearrangement uses TRBV6-5 and TRBJ1-5, with D hard to call. This CDR3 has 11 residues. Germline lookup yields CDR1 MNHEY and CDR2 SVGAGI. V was pared by 5 bases and J by 6 bases, with 5 bases between. CDR3 nucleotide sequence: TGTGCCAGCAGTCTGGGTCAGCCCCAGCATTTT. It is translated as CASSLGQPQHF.

The chain joins TRBV4-1 to TRBJ2-2; maybe TRBD2 (7 bases). Germline V gives CDR1 MGHRA, CDR2 YSYEKL. The CDR3 covers 16 residues. The V gene lost 0 bases and the J gene lost 4 bases, with 12 bases spanning the gap. The CDR3 region is CASSQDGLGGTGELFF. CDR3 DNA: TGCGCCAGCAGCCAAGACGGACTAGGGGGCACCGGGGAGCTGTTTTTT.

This clone was counted only a few times. The V call is TRBV7-9, the J call TRBJ2-3; weak D call: TRBD1 (6 bases). This CDR3 is built from 11 residues. The germline gives CDR1 SEHNR, CDR2 FQNEAQ (reference sequence). Trimming left V 8 bases short and J 6 bases short, with 9 bases between. CDR3 DNA: TGTGCCAGCCAGGGGCGGGATACGCAGTATTTT. Amino acid sequence: CASQGRDTQYF.

The chain recombines TRBV5-5 with TRBJ1-6; tentatively, D is TRBD1 (6 bases). Between the trimmed V and J ends, which lost 4 bases and 7 bases, there was a span of 18 bases. The germline V gene encodes CDR1 SGHKS and CDR2 YYEKEE (reference sequence). CDR3 size: 16 residues. CDR3 loop: CASSPTPGGPNSPLHF. The CDR3 DNA is TGTGCCAGCAGCCCAACCCCTGGGGGGCCCAATTCACCCCTCCACTTT.